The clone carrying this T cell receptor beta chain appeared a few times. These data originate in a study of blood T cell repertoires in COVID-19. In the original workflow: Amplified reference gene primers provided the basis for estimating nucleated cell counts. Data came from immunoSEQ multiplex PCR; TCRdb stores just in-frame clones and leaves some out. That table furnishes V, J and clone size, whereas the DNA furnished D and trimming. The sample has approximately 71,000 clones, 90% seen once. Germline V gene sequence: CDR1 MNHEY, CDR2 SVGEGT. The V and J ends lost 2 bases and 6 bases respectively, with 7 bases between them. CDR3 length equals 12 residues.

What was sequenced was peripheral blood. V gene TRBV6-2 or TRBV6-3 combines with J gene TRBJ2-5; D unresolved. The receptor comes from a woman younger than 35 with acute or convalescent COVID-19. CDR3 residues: CASSYPVKTQYF. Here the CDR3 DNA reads TGTGCCAGCAGTTACCCCGTAAAGACCCAGTACTTC.